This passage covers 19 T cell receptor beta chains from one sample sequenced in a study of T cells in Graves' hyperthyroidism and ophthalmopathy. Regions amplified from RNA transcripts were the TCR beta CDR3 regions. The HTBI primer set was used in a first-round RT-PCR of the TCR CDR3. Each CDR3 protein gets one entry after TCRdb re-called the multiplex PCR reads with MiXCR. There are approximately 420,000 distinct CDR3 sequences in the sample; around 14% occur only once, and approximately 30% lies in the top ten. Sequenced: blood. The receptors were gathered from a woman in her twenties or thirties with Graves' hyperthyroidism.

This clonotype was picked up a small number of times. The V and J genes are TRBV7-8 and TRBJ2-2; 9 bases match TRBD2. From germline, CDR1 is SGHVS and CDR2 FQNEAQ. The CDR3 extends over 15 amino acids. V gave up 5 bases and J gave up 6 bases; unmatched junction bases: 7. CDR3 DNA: TGTGCCAGCAGCCCCGGACTAGCGCCATCCGGGGAGCTGTTTTTT. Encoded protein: CASSPGLAPSGELFF.

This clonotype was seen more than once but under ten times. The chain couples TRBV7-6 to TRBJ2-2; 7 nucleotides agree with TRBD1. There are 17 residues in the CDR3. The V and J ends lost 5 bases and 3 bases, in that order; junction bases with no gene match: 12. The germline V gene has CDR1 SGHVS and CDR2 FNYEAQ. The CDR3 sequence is CASSLEGQSFYTGELFF. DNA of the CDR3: TGTGCCAGCAGCCTAGAGGGACAGTCCTTTTACACCGGGGAGCTGTTTTTT.

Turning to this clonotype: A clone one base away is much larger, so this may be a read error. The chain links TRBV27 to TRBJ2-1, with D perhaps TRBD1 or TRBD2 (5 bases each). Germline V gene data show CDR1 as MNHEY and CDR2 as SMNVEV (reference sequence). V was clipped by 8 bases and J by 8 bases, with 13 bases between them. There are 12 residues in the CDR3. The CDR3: CASGRGEHEQFF. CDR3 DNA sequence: TGTGCCAGCGGTCGGGGCGAGCATGAGCAGTTCTTC.

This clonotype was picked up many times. This chain's CDR3 is CASSLALAGSEAFF. The DNA for the CDR3 is TGTGCCAGCAGCTTAGCGCTGGCGGGCTCCGAAGCTTTCTTT. The genes are TRBV7-2 and TRBJ1-1, with unresolved D. Per germline, CDR1 SGHTA and CDR2 FQGNSA. Trimming took off 0 bases at V and 8 bases at J, with 13 bases between the two ends. CDR3 size: 14 residues.

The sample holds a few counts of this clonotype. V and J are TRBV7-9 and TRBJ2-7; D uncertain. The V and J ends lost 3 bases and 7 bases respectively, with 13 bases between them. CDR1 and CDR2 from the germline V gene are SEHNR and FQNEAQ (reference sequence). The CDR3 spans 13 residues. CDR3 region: CASSFTGPKEQYF. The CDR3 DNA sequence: TGTGCCAGCAGCTTTACCGGACCTAAGGAGCAGTACTTC. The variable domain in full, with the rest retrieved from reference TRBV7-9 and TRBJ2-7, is DTGVSQNPRHKITKRGQNVTFRCDPISEHNRLYWYRQTLGQGPEFLTYFQNEAQLEKSRLLSDRFSAERPKGSFSTLEIQRTEQGDSAMYLCASSFTGPKEQYFGPGTRLTVT.

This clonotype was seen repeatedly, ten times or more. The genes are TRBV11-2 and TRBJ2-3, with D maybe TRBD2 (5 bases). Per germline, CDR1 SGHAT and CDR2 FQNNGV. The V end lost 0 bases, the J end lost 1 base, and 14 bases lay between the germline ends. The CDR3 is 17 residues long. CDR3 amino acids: CASSLDRKAVGTDTQYF. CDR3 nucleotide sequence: TGTGCCAGCAGCTTAGACCGGAAAGCGGTCGGCACAGATACGCAGTATTTT.

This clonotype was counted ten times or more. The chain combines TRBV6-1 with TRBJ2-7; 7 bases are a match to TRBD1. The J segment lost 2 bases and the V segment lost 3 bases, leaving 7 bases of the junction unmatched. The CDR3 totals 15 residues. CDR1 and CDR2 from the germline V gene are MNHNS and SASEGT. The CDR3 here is CASSDRTGDPYEQYF. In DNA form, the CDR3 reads TGTGCCAGCAGTGATCGCACAGGGGATCCCTACGAGCAGTACTTC.

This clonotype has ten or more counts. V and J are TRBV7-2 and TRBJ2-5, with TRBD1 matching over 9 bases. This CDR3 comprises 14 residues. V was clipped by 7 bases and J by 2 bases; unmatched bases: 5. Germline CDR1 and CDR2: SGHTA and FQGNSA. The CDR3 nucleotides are TGTGCCAGCAAGACCGGGACAGGGCAAGAGACCCAGTACTTC. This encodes CASKTGTGQETQYF.

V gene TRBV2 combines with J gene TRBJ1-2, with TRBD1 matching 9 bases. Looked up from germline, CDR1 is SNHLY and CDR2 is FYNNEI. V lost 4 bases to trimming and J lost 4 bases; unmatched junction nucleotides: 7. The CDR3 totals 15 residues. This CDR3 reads CASSGGQGPGYGYTF. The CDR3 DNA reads TGTGCCAGCAGTGGAGGACAGGGGCCGGGCTATGGCTACACCTTC. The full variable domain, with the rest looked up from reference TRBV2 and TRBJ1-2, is EPEVTQTPSHQVTQMGQEVILRCVPISNHLYFYWYRQILGQKVEFLVSFYNNEISEKSEIFDDQFSVERPDGSNFTLKIRSTKLEDSAMYFCASSGGQGPGYGYTFGSGTRLTVV.

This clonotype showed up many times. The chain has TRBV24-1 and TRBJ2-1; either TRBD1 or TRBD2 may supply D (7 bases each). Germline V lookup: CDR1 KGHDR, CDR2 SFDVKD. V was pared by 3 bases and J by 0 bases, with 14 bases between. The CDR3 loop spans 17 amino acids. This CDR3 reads CATSDPRGGSSYNEQFF. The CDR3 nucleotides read TGTGCCACCAGTGATCCCAGGGGGGGAAGCTCCTACAATGAGCAGTTCTTC.

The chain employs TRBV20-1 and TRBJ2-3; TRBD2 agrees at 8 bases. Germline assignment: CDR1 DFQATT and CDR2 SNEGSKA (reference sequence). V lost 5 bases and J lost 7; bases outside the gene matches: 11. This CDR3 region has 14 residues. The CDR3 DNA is TGCAGTGCTCCCCCCGGGACTAGTTACTATACGCAGTATTTT. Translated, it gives CSAPPGTSYYTQYF.

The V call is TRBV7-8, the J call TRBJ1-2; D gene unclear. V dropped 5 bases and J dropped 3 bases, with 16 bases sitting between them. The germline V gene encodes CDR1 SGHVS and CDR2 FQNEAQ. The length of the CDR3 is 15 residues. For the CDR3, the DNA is TGTGCCAGCAGCACGGACCTGGGCTCGGACTATGGCTACACCTTC. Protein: CASSTDLGSDYGYTF. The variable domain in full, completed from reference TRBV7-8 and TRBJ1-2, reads GAGVSQSPRYKVAKRGQDVALRCDPISGHVSLFWYQQALGQGPEFLTYFQNEAQLDKSGLPSDRFFAERPEGSVSTLKIQRTQQEDSAVYLCASSTDLGSDYGYTFGSGTRLTVV.

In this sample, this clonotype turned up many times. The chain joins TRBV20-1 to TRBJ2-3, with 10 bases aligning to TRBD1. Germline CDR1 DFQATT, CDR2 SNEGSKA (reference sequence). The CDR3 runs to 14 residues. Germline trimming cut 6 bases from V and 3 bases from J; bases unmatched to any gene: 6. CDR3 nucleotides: TGCAGTGCATTAGACAGGGGGCGGACAGATACGCAGTATTTT. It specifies CSALDRGRTDTQYF.

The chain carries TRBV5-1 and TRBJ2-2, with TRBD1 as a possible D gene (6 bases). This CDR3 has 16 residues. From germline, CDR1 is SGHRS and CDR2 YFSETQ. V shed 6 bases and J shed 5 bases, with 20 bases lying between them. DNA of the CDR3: TGCGCCAGCATAAGAGATAGACAGGCCAATACCGGGGAGCTGTTTTTT. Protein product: CASIRDRQANTGELFF.

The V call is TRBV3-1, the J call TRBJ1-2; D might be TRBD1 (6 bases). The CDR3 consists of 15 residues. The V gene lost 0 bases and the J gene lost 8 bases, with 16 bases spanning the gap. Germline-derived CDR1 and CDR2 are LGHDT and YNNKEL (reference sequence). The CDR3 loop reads CASSQDRGGASGYTF. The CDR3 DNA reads TGTGCCAGCAGCCAAGATAGAGGGGGGGCGAGCGGCTACACCTTC.

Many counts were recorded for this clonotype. CDR3 bases: TGTGCCAGCTCACCCGGACTAGCGGGAGGGCCAAAGGATGAGCAGTTCTTC. Its translation: CASSPGLAGGPKDEQFF. The J gene is TRBJ2-1, the V gene TRBV18, with 15 bases fitting TRBD2. Per the germline V gene, CDR1 is KGHSH and CDR2 is LQKENI. The CDR3 is made up of 17 amino acids. The junction had 8 bases not matched to a gene; V was cut back by 3 bases and J by 8 bases.

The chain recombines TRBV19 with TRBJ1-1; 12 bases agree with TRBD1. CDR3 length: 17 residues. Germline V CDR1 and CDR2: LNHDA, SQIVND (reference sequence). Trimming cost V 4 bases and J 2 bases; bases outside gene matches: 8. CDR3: CASSTFRDRGHNTEAFF. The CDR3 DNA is TGTGCCAGTAGTACCTTTCGGGACAGGGGGCATAACACTGAAGCTTTCTTT. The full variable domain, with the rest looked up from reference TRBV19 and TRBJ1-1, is DGGITQSPKYLFRKEGQNVTLSCEQNLNHDAMYWYRQDPGQGLRLIYYSQIVNDFQKGDIAEGYSVSREKKESFPLTVTSAQKNPTAFYLCASSTFRDRGHNTEAFFGQGTRLTVV.

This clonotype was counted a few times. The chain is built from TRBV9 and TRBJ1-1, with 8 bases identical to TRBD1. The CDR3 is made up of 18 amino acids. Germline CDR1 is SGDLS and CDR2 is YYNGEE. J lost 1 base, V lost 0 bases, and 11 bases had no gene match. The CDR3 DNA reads TGTGCCAGCAGCGTAGCCCCCTCAGGGGGCACTGGGAACACTGAAGCTTTCTTT. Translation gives CASSVAPSGGTGNTEAFF.

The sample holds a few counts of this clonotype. CDR3 in amino acids: CSASSDREAFF. The CDR3, as DNA: TGCAGTGCTAGTTCCGACAGGGAAGCTTTCTTT. The chain recombines TRBV20-1 with TRBJ1-1; the D gene is possibly TRBD1 (6 bases). The CDR3 is 11 amino acids. In germline, CDR1 is DFQATT, CDR2 SNEGSKA (reference sequence). The germline V and J ends were trimmed by 3 bases and 8 bases, with 10 bases remaining between them.